This entry is about one T cell receptor (beta chain). The record originates from a study of blood T cell repertoires in COVID-19. Sequencing was performed with immunoSEQ multiplex PCR; in TCRdb, only in-frame clones are kept and a portion is missing. Of about 130,000 clones in the sample, approximately 81% were seen once. V was clipped by 4 bases and J by 2 bases, with 7 bases between them. Germline CDR1 is SGDLS and CDR2 is YYNGEE. This CDR3 comprises 14 residues. The rearrangement links TRBV9 to TRBJ2-6; the D gene is possibly TRBD1 (5 bases). The source is a man aged 55 to 70 with acute or convalescent COVID-19. What was sequenced was peripheral blood. The CDR3 region has the DNA TGTGCCAGCAGCAGGGGAACTGGGGCCAACGTCCTGACTTTC. Translated: CASSRGTGANVLTF.